The next 13 T cell receptor beta chains were all read from a single sample in a study of blood T cell repertoires in COVID-19. The data were produced by immunoSEQ multiplex PCR, yet TCRdb's version contains in-frame clones alone and is incomplete. The sample lists fewer than 350,000 clones; around 90% were seen once. Sequenced material: peripheral blood. The receptors here all came from a woman younger than 45 with COVID-19, enrolled during active disease.

This chain connects TRBV19 to TRBJ1-5, with TRBD1 matching over 10 bases. Germline lookup yields CDR1 LNHDA and CDR2 SQIVND (reference sequence). The CDR3 contains 13 residues. With V trimmed by 4 bases and J by 7 bases, 1 base remained unmatched. The CDR3 loop is CASSRDRGQPQHF. The DNA for the CDR3 is TGTGCCAGTAGTAGGGACAGGGGACAGCCCCAGCATTTT.

This clone was counted once. This sequence joins TRBV11-3 and TRBJ1-1, with 9 bases lining up with TRBD1. CDR3 size: 19 residues. Germline CDR1 and CDR2: SGHNT and YENEEA. Losses at the gene ends were 5 bases for V and 2 bases for J; bases not matched to a gene: 18. The CDR3 sequence: CASSQRPGTGPFGNTEAFF. CDR3 in DNA: TGTGCCAGCAGCCAACGCCCCGGGACAGGGCCCTTCGGCAACACTGAAGCTTTCTTT. The full variable domain, with the rest looked up from reference TRBV11-3 and TRBJ1-1, is EAGVVQSPRYKIIEKKQPVAFWCNPISGHNTLYWYLQNLGQGPELLIRYENEEAVDDSQLPKDRFSAERLKGVDSTLKIQPAELGDSAVYLCASSQRPGTGPFGNTEAFFGQGTRLTVV.

V is TRBV4-3 and J is TRBJ1-4, with D perhaps TRBD1 (5 bases). Germline assignment: CDR1 LGHNA and CDR2 YSLEER. V was pared by 3 bases and J by 8 bases, with 7 bases between. The length of the CDR3 is 12 residues. The CDR3, as DNA: TGCGCCAGCAGCCAGGGGGGGGAAAAACTGTTTTTT. Its translation: CASSQGGEKLFF.

This chain connects TRBV5-1 to TRBJ2-1, with TRBD2 matching over 9 bases. With V trimmed by 2 bases and J by 3 bases, 3 bases remained unmatched. This CDR3 comprises 15 residues. Germline assignment: CDR1 SGHRS and CDR2 YFSETQ. For the CDR3, the DNA is TGCGCCAGCAGCTTTAGCGGGAGTTTCTACAATGAGCAGTTCTTC. It yields the protein CASSFSGSFYNEQFF.

The gene calls are TRBV7-2 and TRBJ1-2; 8 nucleotides agree with TRBD1. This CDR3 has 15 amino acids. V was clipped by 4 bases and J by 7 bases; unmatched bases: 11. Germline CDR1 and CDR2: SGHTA and FQGNSA. CDR3 nucleotides: TGTGCCAGCAGCTCCCGGGACAGGCTACTTTTTGGCTACACCTTC. Translated: CASSSRDRLLFGYTF.

J is TRBJ2-1 and V is TRBV30, with 9 bases matching TRBD2. Per the germline V gene, CDR1 is GTSNPN and CDR2 is SVGIG (reference sequence). Unmatched junction bases numbered 17, after V lost 5 bases and J lost 9 bases. This CDR3 is 16 amino acids long. The CDR3 spells CAWDTSGVAGVGEQFF. The DNA of the CDR3 is TGTGCCTGGGACACCTCCGGGGTAGCGGGAGTCGGTGAGCAGTTCTTC.

This chain uses TRBV4-3 with TRBJ2-2; D not certain. This CDR3 region has 14 residues. With 1 base removed from V and 6 bases from J, the gap between germline ends came to 9 bases. Germline V gene sequence: CDR1 LGHNA, CDR2 YSLEER. The DNA of the CDR3 is TGCGCCAGCAGCCAAGCACGTACAGCCGGGGAGCTGTTTTTT. Translation: CASSQARTAGELFF.

The rearrangement links TRBV7-2 to TRBJ1-6; D unresolved. The CDR3 is 12 residues long. Germline-derived CDR1 and CDR2 are SGHTA and FQGNSA. The germline V and J ends were trimmed by 8 bases and 9 bases, with 11 bases remaining between them. CDR3 loop: CASASPISPLHF. In nucleotides, the CDR3 is TGTGCCAGCGCGTCCCCCATTTCACCCCTCCACTTT. Full variable domain (outside the CDR3, taken from reference TRBV7-2 and TRBJ1-6): GAGVSQSPSNKVTEKGKDVELRCDPISGHTALYWYRQSLGQGLEFLIYFQGNSAPDKSGLPSDRFSAERTGGSVSTLTIQRTQQEDSAVYLCASASPISPLHFGNGTRLTVT.

This clone showed up just once. V usage is TRBV4-1 and J usage is TRBJ2-1; weak D call: TRBD2 (6 bases). The germline V gene has CDR1 MGHRA and CDR2 YSYEKL. V lost 1 base and J 6 bases, leaving 13 bases between the germline ends. There are 15 residues in the CDR3. The CDR3 nucleotides read TGCGCCAGCAGCCAAGTGGGCGGGACTCCCAATGAGCAGTTCTTC. Translation gives CASSQVGGTPNEQFF.

The V call is TRBV6-1, the J call TRBJ1-5; D gene ambiguous. CDR1 and CDR2 (germline): MNHNS, SASEGT. Deletions cut 1 base from V and 7 bases from J, with 8 bases between. The CDR3 is 13 residues long. CDR3 bases: TGTGCCAGCAGTGAAGAGCGTTTCCAGCCCCAGCATTTT. This gives the protein CASSEERFQPQHF.

The chain links TRBV7-2 to TRBJ2-4, with 10 bases aligning to TRBD1. Germline values: CDR1 SGHTA, CDR2 FQGNSA. The V segment lost 4 bases and the J segment 7 bases; nucleotides outside the gene matches: 4. The CDR3 is 14 residues long. CDR3 loop: CASSSTGGLNIQYF. The CDR3 DNA reads as TGTGCCAGCAGCTCGACAGGGGGCTTGAACATTCAGTACTTC.

The chain employs TRBV2 and TRBJ2-7; TRBD1 aligns across 7 bases. J gave up 3 bases and V 7 bases, and 6 bases lay outside the gene matches. CDR1 and CDR2 from the germline V gene are SNHLY and FYNNEI. CDR3 length equals 13 residues. CDR3 in DNA: TGTGCCAGCACCCCGGGACAGAACTACGAGCAGTACTTC. Amino acid sequence: CASTPGQNYEQYF.

The V call is TRBV30, the J call TRBJ1-1; tentative D call: TRBD1 (5 bases). The CDR3 contains 13 residues. V lost 7 bases to trimming and J lost 1 base, with 13 bases between them. Looked up from germline, CDR1 is GTSNPN and CDR2 is SVGIG (reference sequence). This chain's CDR3 is CASLREGNTEAFF. As DNA, the CDR3 is TGTGCCTCACTCAGGGAAGGGAACACTGAAGCTTTCTTT.